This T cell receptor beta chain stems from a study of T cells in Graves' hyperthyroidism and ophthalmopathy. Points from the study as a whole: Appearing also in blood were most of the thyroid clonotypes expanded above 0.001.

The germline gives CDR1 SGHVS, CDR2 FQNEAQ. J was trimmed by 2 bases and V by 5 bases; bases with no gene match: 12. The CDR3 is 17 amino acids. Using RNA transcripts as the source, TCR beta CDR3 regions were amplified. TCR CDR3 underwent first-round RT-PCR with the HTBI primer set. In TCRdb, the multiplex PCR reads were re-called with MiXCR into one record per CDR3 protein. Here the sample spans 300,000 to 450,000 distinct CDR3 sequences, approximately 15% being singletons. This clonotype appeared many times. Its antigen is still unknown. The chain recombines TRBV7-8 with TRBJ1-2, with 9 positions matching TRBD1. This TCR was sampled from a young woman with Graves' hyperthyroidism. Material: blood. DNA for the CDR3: TGTGCCAGCAGCCCGACCTCCGGACAGGGGCAAAACTATGGCTACACCTTC. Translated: CASSPTSGQGQNYGYTF.